The text below deals with one TCR beta chain. Method: immunoSEQ multiplex PCR; TCRdb's copy keeps in-frame clones and lacks some. The data show roughly 120,000 clones, 91% seen once. The sample is drawn from a study of control samples from healthy donors and cancer patients. The V end lost 2 bases, the J end lost 2 bases, and 16 bases lay between the germline ends. This CDR3 comprises 18 residues. Germline V gives CDR1 MNHEY, CDR2 SVGEGT. The sequence came from a woman younger than 30 in good health. The chain has TRBV6-2 or TRBV6-3 and TRBJ2-6; possible D gene TRBD2, 6 bases. Material for sequencing was blood. In DNA form, the CDR3 reads TGTGCCAGCAGTTACACGGGACTTTATTTGCCTGGGGCCAACGTCCTGACTTTC. Translation: CASSYTGLYLPGANVLTF.